Sequencing of this T cell receptor beta chain was carried out in a study of T cell responses to AZD1222 COVID-19 vaccine. For this clone: This CDR3 is also generated by other DNA sequences in the sample.

The length of the CDR3 is 11 residues. Germline CDR1 SGHRS, CDR2 YFSETQ. Trimming removed 5 bases at V and 1 base at J, with 3 bases between. Clones were read by immunoSEQ multiplex PCR, and TCRdb kept only the in-frame ones, dropping some. Altogether 150,000 to 250,000 clones are present, 85% to 95% being singletons, with the ten largest covering around 1%. Specimen: peripheral blood, collected 28 days after the second AZD1222 dose. The chain links TRBV5-1 to TRBJ2-5; D uncertain. The TCR originated in an adult who received the AZD1222 COVID-19 vaccine. The CDR3 coding sequence is TGCGCCAGCAGAGGCCAAGAGACCCAGTACTTC. Translation gives CASRGQETQYF.